The 9 T cell receptor beta chains listed next were all sequenced from one sample in a study of CD8 T cells in Susac syndrome. An amount of RNA that ranged from roughly 0.5 to 1 ug was reverse transcribed with random hexamers. Via MiXCR, TCRdb re-called the immunoSEQ multiplex PCR reads, giving one row per CDR3 protein. The data contain approximately 57,000 distinct CDR3 sequences, 95% of them singletons. The sample comprised CD8+ T cells from PBMCs. These receptor sequences come from a human donor with Susac syndrome.

The chain uses TRBV29-1 and TRBJ2-7; D gene unclear. Trimming took 6 bases from V and 1 from J, leaving 13 bases between them. The V gene's germline CDR1 is SQVTM and CDR2 ANQGSEA. The CDR3 is made up of 13 amino acids. DNA for the CDR3: TGCAGCGTCCTAATTGGGCCTTCCTACGAGCAGTACTTC. This gives the protein CSVLIGPSYEQYF.

CDR3: CASRPYRANQPQHF. CDR3 in DNA: TGTGCCAGCAGGCCGTACAGGGCGAATCAGCCCCAGCATTTT. The chain carries TRBV27 and TRBJ1-5; possible D gene TRBD1, 6 bases. The CDR3 spans 14 residues. Trimming stripped 6 bases from V and 4 bases from J, with 13 bases between. Germline lookup yields CDR1 MNHEY and CDR2 SMNVEV (reference sequence).

A single count supports this clonotype. The chain uses TRBV29-1 and TRBJ1-5; D possibly corresponds to TRBD1 (5 bases). With 4 bases removed from V and 0 bases from J, the gap between germline ends came to 10 bases. Germline CDR1 is SQVTM and CDR2 is ANQGSEA. The CDR3 covers 14 residues. This chain's CDR3 is CSVGEGTSNQPQHF. Here the CDR3 DNA reads TGCAGCGTTGGAGAAGGGACTAGCAATCAGCCCCAGCATTTT.

J is TRBJ2-7 and V is TRBV30, with 15 bases matching TRBD2. The CDR3 is 14 residues long. Germline V CDR1 and CDR2: GTSNPN, SVGIG (reference sequence). With V trimmed by 5 bases and J by 2 bases, 1 base remained unmatched. The CDR3 spells CAWGTSGGTYEQYF. The CDR3, as DNA: TGTGCCTGGGGGACTAGCGGGGGGACCTACGAGCAGTACTTC.

The chain has TRBV18 and TRBJ2-5; a possible D gene is TRBD2 (6 bases). Trimming removed 6 bases from V and 1 base from J, with 12 bases in between. This CDR3 spans 14 amino acids. In germline, CDR1 is KGHSH, CDR2 LQKENI. The CDR3 here is CASSPGDRQETQYF. The CDR3 region has the DNA TGTGCCAGCTCCCCGGGGGATCGCCAAGAGACCCAGTACTTC.

The rearrangement links TRBV20-1 to TRBJ2-1, with D perhaps TRBD1 (6 bases). CDR1 is DFQATT, CDR2 SNEGSKA, per germline (reference sequence). The CDR3 is 15 residues long. V lost 5 bases and J lost 4, with 18 bases in between. The CDR3 region is CSALYWGHGYNEQFF. CDR3 nucleotide sequence: TGCAGTGCTCTTTACTGGGGACACGGTTACAATGAGCAGTTCTTC.

The chain combines TRBV10-3 with TRBJ2-7; D is possibly TRBD1 (6 bases). CDR1 and CDR2 from the germline V gene are ENHRY and SYGVKD. The V gene lost 2 bases and the J gene lost 4 bases, with 9 bases spanning the gap. This CDR3 is 13 amino acids long. CDR3 nucleotide sequence: TGTGCCATCAGTGAGGGGACAACTTACGAGCAGTACTTC. Translation gives CAISEGTTYEQYF.

This clonotype was detected only a few times. The chain employs TRBV7-3 and TRBJ2-3; D is undetermined. Deletions cut 9 bases from V and 0 bases from J, with 16 bases between. The CDR3 contains 15 residues. CDR1 and CDR2 from the germline V gene are SGHTA and FQGTGA. CDR3 coding DNA: TGTGCCAGTTCCGTCGGAGAGGCTAGCACAGATACGCAGTATTTT. This sequence encodes CASSVGEASTDTQYF.

The chain links TRBV9 to TRBJ1-1; D is perhaps TRBD1 (5 bases). Germline-derived CDR1 and CDR2 are SGDLS and YYNGEE. The CDR3 is 12 residues long. Trimming pared 7 bases from V and 1 base from J, leaving 8 bases between. The CDR3 sequence is CASGGGNTEAFF. CDR3 nucleotide sequence: TGTGCCAGCGGGGGTGGGAACACTGAAGCTTTCTTT.